This T cell receptor (beta chain) came from a study of shared clonotypes between healthy human individuals. This clone was counted only a few times. Sequenced by immunoSEQ multiplex PCR; TCRdb stores in-frame clones only, minus some. The table has about 2.1 million clones, around 93% seen once. CD45RO-negative cells were positively selected for CCR7, leaving out terminally differentiated effector memory CD45RA+ cells. CDR1 and CDR2 (germline): SGHNT, YYREEE (reference sequence). V was pared by 5 bases and J by 5 bases, with 12 bases between. CDR3 length: 13 residues. The chain combines TRBV5-4 with TRBJ2-3; D gene uncertain. This receptor was taken from a man between 18 and 29 years old in good health. Some clones in this sample may be carry-over from other donors' samples. Specimen: naive CD8+ T cells from PBMCs. The CDR3 region has the DNA TGTGCCAGCAGTACGATGGGCGGAGATACGCAGTATTTT. It is translated as CASSTMGGDTQYF.